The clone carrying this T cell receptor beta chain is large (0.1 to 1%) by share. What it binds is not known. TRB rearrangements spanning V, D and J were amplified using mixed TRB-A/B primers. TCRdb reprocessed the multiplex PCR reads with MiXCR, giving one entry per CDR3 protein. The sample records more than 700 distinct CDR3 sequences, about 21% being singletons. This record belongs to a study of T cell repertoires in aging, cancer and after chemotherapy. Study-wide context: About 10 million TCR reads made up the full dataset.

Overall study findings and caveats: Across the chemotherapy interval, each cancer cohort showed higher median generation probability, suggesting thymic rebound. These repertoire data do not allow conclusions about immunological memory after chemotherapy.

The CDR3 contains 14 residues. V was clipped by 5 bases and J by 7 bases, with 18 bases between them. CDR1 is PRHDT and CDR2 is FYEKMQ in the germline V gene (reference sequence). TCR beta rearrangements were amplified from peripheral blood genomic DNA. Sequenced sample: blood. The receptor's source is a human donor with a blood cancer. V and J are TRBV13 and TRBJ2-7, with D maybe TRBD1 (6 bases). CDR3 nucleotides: TGTGCCAGCAGCCGGGACACTTACCCTTCTGAGCAGTACTTC. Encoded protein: CASSRDTYPSEQYF.